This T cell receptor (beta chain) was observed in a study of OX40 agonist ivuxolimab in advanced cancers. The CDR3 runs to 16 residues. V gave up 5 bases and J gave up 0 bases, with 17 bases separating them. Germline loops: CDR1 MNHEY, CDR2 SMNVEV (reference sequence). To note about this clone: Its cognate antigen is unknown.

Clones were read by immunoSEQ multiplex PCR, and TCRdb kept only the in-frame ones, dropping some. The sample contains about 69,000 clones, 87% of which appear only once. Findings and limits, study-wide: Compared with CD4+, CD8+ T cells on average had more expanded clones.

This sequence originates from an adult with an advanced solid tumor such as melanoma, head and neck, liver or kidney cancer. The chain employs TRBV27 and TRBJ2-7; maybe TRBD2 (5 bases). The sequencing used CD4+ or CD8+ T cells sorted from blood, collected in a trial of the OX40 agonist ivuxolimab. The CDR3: CASSPHPAEVSYEQYF. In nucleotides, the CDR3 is TGTGCCAGCAGTCCACATCCGGCGGAGGTCTCCTACGAGCAGTACTTC.